This TCR beta chain was captured in a study of shared clonotypes between healthy human individuals. Overall study results and limits: Sequencing depth was expected to influence donor clonotype sharing.

Libraries were prepared by immunoSEQ multiplex PCR; TCRdb keeps only in-frame clonotypes and omits some of them. This table holds hundreds of thousands of clones, approximately 73% found once. Both subsets, CD45RA+ naive and CD45RA-negative memory, were split from the CD4+ cells. This CDR3 spans 15 amino acids. V dropped 3 bases and J dropped 4 bases, with 13 bases sitting between them. Germline values: CDR1 SGHRS, CDR2 YFSETQ. Of note for this clone: The antigen is unknown.

This chain connects TRBV5-1 to TRBJ2-2, with a weak D call TRBD2 (6 bases). The sequence was obtained from a woman aged 25 to 39 in good health. Sequencing was done on a sample of memory CD4+ T cells sorted from blood. The subset is: CD45RA-negative fraction. The CDR3 loop is CASSSGGPGTGELFF. Here the CDR3 DNA reads TGCGCCAGCAGCTCCGGAGGGCCGGGCACCGGGGAGCTGTTTTTT.